These 29 T cell receptor beta chains originate from one sample sequenced in a study of OX40 agonist ivuxolimab in advanced cancers. Only in-frame clones appear in the TCRdb table, and some are missing; sequencing was by immunoSEQ multiplex PCR. The repertoire includes approximately 94,000 clones, about 89% of them detected once, and around 0.16% sits in the top ten. This specimen consisted of CD4+ or CD8+ T cells sorted from blood, obtained in a trial of the OX40 agonist ivuxolimab. Source of these receptors: an adult with an advanced solid tumor such as melanoma, head and neck, liver or kidney cancer.

The genes are TRBV5-1 and TRBJ1-6; D is unclear. Trimming took off 6 bases at V and 7 bases at J, with 14 bases between the two ends. The CDR3 is made up of 14 amino acids. Germline-derived CDR1 and CDR2 are SGHRS and YFSETQ. The chain's CDR3 is CASTWTSPNSPLHF. The DNA of the CDR3 is TGCGCCAGCACCTGGACCTCCCCGAATTCACCCCTCCACTTT.

The rearrangement joins TRBV27 to TRBJ2-7; D call uncertain. From germline, CDR1 is MNHEY and CDR2 SMNVEV (reference sequence). This CDR3 has 11 residues. V dropped 8 bases and J dropped 3 bases, with 8 bases sitting between them. DNA for the CDR3: TGTGCCAGCTCAGACAACTACGAGCAGTACTTC. Its translation is CASSDNYEQYF.

This clone has a single count. This chain links TRBV5-4 with TRBJ2-2; 7 bases fit TRBD1. The CDR3 loop spans 16 amino acids. With V trimmed by 4 bases and J by 5 bases, 11 bases remained unmatched. Germline V gives CDR1 SGHNT, CDR2 YYREEE (reference sequence). CDR3 residues: CASSQGDRGVTGELFF. The CDR3 DNA follows: TGTGCCAGCAGCCAAGGGGACAGAGGTGTTACCGGGGAGCTGTTTTTT.

The gene calls are TRBV6-5 and TRBJ1-6, with D perhaps matching TRBD1 (6 bases). Germline V lookup: CDR1 MNHEY, CDR2 SVGAGI. The CDR3 loop spans 13 amino acids. Deletions cut 5 bases from V and 9 bases from J, with 11 bases between. CDR3 protein: CASSQQGSSPLHF. CDR3 DNA: TGTGCCAGCAGTCAACAGGGTTCTTCACCCCTCCACTTT.

The rearrangement links TRBV14 to TRBJ2-1; either TRBD1 or TRBD2 may supply D (7 bases each). Trimming removed 4 bases at V and 4 bases at J, with 14 bases between. This CDR3 comprises 15 residues. Per germline, CDR1 SGHDN and CDR2 FVKESK. The CDR3 nucleotides are TGTGCCAGCAGCCGCCAGGGGGGGATTTACAATGAGCAGTTCTTC. This translates into CASSRQGGIYNEQFF.

The CDR3 reads CASSLGQGADGANVLTF. The CDR3 DNA sequence: TGTGCCAGCAGCTTGGGACAGGGGGCAGATGGGGCCAACGTCCTGACTTTC. V usage is TRBV5-6 and J usage is TRBJ2-6, with 10 bases matching TRBD1. CDR1 is SGHDT, CDR2 YYEEEE, per germline. V shed 0 bases and J 3 bases; nucleotides not matched to a gene: 3. There are 17 residues in the CDR3. The variable domain in full, with the rest retrieved from reference TRBV5-6 and TRBJ2-6, is DAGVTQSPTHLIKTRGQQVTLRCSPKSGHDTVSWYQQALGQGPQFIFQYYEEEERQRGNFPDRFSGHQFPNYSSELNVNALLLGDSALYLCASSLGQGADGANVLTFGAGSRLTVL.

The chain recombines TRBV5-6 with TRBJ2-7; the match to TRBD2 covers 8 bases. CDR1 and CDR2 (germline): SGHDT, YYEEEE. The CDR3 runs to 16 residues. The V gene end was trimmed by 3 bases and the J gene end by 6 bases; junction bases not matched to a gene: 14. CDR3 sequence: CASSSAGGRRHSEQYF. The CDR3 bases are TGTGCCAGCAGCTCTGCCGGCGGGAGGAGGCACTCCGAGCAGTACTTC. The complete variable domain, with remaining parts taken from reference TRBV5-6 and TRBJ2-7, reads DAGVTQSPTHLIKTRGQQVTLRCSPKSGHDTVSWYQQALGQGPQFIFQYYEEEERQRGNFPDRFSGHQFPNYSSELNVNALLLGDSALYLCASSSAGGRRHSEQYFGPGTRLTVT.

The chain is built from TRBV7-9 and TRBJ2-4; 8 bases fit TRBD1. Germline CDR1 is SEHNR and CDR2 is FQNEAQ (reference sequence). The J segment lost 6 bases and the V segment lost 4 bases, leaving 5 bases of the junction unmatched. The CDR3 runs to 14 residues. The CDR3 region is CASSSDRGRNIQYF. The CDR3 DNA sequence: TGTGCCAGCAGCTCAGACAGGGGAAGAAACATTCAGTACTTC.

The V gene is TRBV15, the J gene TRBJ1-1; TRBD1 aligns across 8 bases. There are 15 residues in the CDR3. The germline gives CDR1 LNHNV, CDR2 YYDKDF (reference sequence). V trimming: 3 bases; J trimming: 0 bases; junction bases outside the gene matches: 3. For the CDR3, the DNA is TGTGCCACCAGCAGGGACAGGGTTATGAACACTGAAGCTTTCTTT. Its translation is CATSRDRVMNTEAFF.

This sequence joins TRBV5-1 and TRBJ1-2, with D tentatively TRBD1 (6 bases). Germline V gives CDR1 SGHRS, CDR2 YFSETQ. Trimming stripped 0 bases from V and 2 bases from J, with 11 bases between. The CDR3 is 15 amino acids. CDR3 coding DNA: TGCGCCAGCAGCTTGGCCCAGGGGAACAACTATGGCTACACCTTC. It is translated as CASSLAQGNNYGYTF.

J is TRBJ2-7 and V is TRBV5-4; 8 bases fit TRBD1. CDR1 is SGHNT and CDR2 is YYREEE in the germline V gene (reference sequence). J gave up 5 bases and V 1 base, and 14 bases lay outside the gene matches. The CDR3 contains 17 residues. The CDR3 protein is CASSLTGQARGMNEQYF. CDR3 nucleotides: TGTGCCAGCAGCTTGACGGGACAGGCCCGTGGGATGAACGAGCAGTACTTC. Based on the CDR3 plus reference TRBV5-4 and TRBJ2-7, the full variable domain is ETGVTQSPTHLIKTRGQQVTLRCSSQSGHNTVSWYQQALGQGPQFIFQYYREEENGRGNFPPRFSGLQFPNYSSELNVNALELDDSALYLCASSLTGQARGMNEQYFGPGTRLTVT.

This clone was counted once. The chain links TRBV6-5 to TRBJ2-7; 9 positions match TRBD1. CDR3 length: 15 amino acids. After removal of 5 bases from V and 3 bases from J, the junction contained 8 bases not matched to a gene. The germline gives CDR1 MNHEY, CDR2 SVGAGI. CDR3 amino acids: CASSRTGASGYEQYF. The CDR3 bases are TGTGCCAGCAGTCGGACAGGGGCGTCAGGCTACGAGCAGTACTTC.

J is TRBJ1-3 and V is TRBV5-1, with D possibly TRBD1 on 5 matching bases. This CDR3 spans 16 amino acids. V was shortened by 0 bases and J by 0 bases, with 10 bases between the two germline ends. Per the germline V gene, CDR1 is SGHRS and CDR2 is YFSETQ. CDR3 sequence reads: CASSLGGRSSGNTIYF. The DNA of the CDR3 is TGCGCCAGCAGCTTGGGGGGACGGAGCTCTGGAAACACCATATATTTT.

A single count supports this clone. V is TRBV11-3 and J is TRBJ2-5, with D tentatively TRBD1 or TRBD2 (5 bases each). V was clipped by 0 bases and J by 6 bases, with 8 bases between them. The CDR3 consists of 13 residues. Germline CDR1 reads SGHNT; CDR2 reads YENEEA. The CDR3 nucleotides are TGTGCCAGCAGCTTAGATGGGACCCAGACCCAGTACTTC. Its protein is CASSLDGTQTQYF.

This chain connects TRBV29-1 to TRBJ2-7, with D possibly matching TRBD1 (6 bases). V gave up 5 bases and J gave up 4 bases, with 15 bases separating them. CDR1 and CDR2 (germline): SQVTM, ANQGSEA. The CDR3 runs to 13 residues. This chain's CDR3 is CSVSGLTGYEQYF. The CDR3, as DNA: TGCAGCGTTTCGGGTCTAACAGGGTACGAGCAGTACTTC.

The chain carries TRBV6-5 and TRBJ2-7; either TRBD1 or TRBD2 may fit D (5 bases each). This CDR3 region has 11 residues. The V end was cut by 6 bases, the J end by 3 bases, with 6 bases between. CDR1 is MNHEY, CDR2 SVGAGI, per germline. This CDR3 reads CASRGVYEQYF. As DNA, the CDR3 is TGTGCCAGCAGGGGGGTCTACGAGCAGTACTTC.

J is TRBJ2-1 and V is TRBV28; either TRBD1 or TRBD2 may supply D (6 bases each). The CDR3 covers 12 residues. CDR1 is MDHEN and CDR2 is SYDVKM in the germline V gene. With 3 bases removed from V and 15 bases from J, the gap between germline ends came to 15 bases. CDR3 nucleotide sequence: TGTGCCAGCAGTTTGGAACAGGGAGGCTTGTTCTTC. Residues: CASSLEQGGLFF.

This chain joins TRBV30 and TRBJ2-2, with D uncertain. CDR1 and CDR2 (germline): GTSNPN, SVGIG (reference sequence). V gave up 5 bases and J gave up 2 bases, with 6 bases separating them. CDR3 length: 12 residues. The CDR3 DNA follows: TGTGCCTGGTCGCATAACACCGGGGAGCTGTTTTTT. Its protein product is CAWSHNTGELFF.

The chain uses TRBV5-1 and TRBJ2-5, with TRBD1 as a possible D gene (6 bases). Per the germline V gene, CDR1 is SGHRS and CDR2 is YFSETQ. This CDR3 contains 13 residues. Between the trimmed V and J ends, which lost 1 base and 3 bases, there was a span of 7 bases. The CDR3, as DNA: TGCGCCAGCAGCTTGTCAGGGGAAGAGACCCAGTACTTC. This codes for CASSLSGEETQYF. The full variable domain, its missing parts supplied by reference TRBV5-1 and TRBJ2-5, is KAGVTQTPRYLIKTRGQQVTLSCSPISGHRSVSWYQQTPGQGLQFLFEYFSETQRNKGNFPGRFSGRQFSNSRSEMNVSTLELGDSALYLCASSLSGEETQYFGPGTRLLVL.

The rearrangement uses TRBV19 and TRBJ2-2, with 13 bases matching TRBD2. V trimming: 5 bases; J trimming: 5 bases; junction bases outside the gene matches: 8. The CDR3 loop spans 17 amino acids. The germline V gene has CDR1 LNHDA and CDR2 SQIVND (reference sequence). This CDR3 reads CASSPRTSGRSTGELFF. CDR3 bases: TGTGCCAGTAGTCCTCGGACTAGCGGGAGAAGTACCGGGGAGCTGTTTTTT.

The V gene is TRBV11-1, the J gene TRBJ1-1, with 8 bases identical to TRBD1. The CDR3 is 12 residues long. Germline-derived CDR1 and CDR2 are SGHAT and FQDESV (reference sequence). J lost 5 bases, V lost 8 bases, and 4 bases had no gene match. The CDR3 DNA follows: TGTGCCAGCGTTACAGGGGGGACTGAAGCTTTCTTT. Its translation: CASVTGGTEAFF.

The chain uses TRBV27 and TRBJ2-4; D is undetermined. Trimming removed 5 bases at V and 1 base at J, with 21 bases between. The germline gives CDR1 MNHEY, CDR2 SMNVEV (reference sequence). The CDR3 has 18 amino acids. The CDR3 spells CASSPGSLTTPAKNIQYF. The CDR3 nucleotides read TGTGCCAGCAGTCCCGGATCGTTAACGACCCCTGCCAAAAACATTCAGTACTTC.

The chain has TRBV6-6 and TRBJ1-1; the match to TRBD1 covers 7 bases. The CDR3 sequence is 13 residues long. Germline V gene data show CDR1 as MNHNY and CDR2 as SVGAGI (reference sequence). J gave up 11 bases and V 5 bases, and 11 bases lay outside the gene matches. The CDR3 nucleotides are TGTGCCAGCAGTCCAGGACAGGACGTATGGGCTTTCTTT. Translated: CASSPGQDVWAFF.

The chain combines TRBV7-9 with TRBJ2-1; D gene unclear. The CDR3 has 15 amino acids. V gave up 0 bases and J gave up 6 bases, with 12 bases separating them. CDR1 and CDR2 from the germline V gene are SEHNR and FQNEAQ (reference sequence). In DNA form, the CDR3 reads TGTGCCAGCAGCTTAGCGTTAGGGTTTGGCAATGAGCAGTTCTTC. It codes for CASSLALGFGNEQFF.

The chain uses TRBV5-6 and TRBJ2-1; 8 bases fit TRBD1. This CDR3 is 16 amino acids long. CDR1 SGHDT and CDR2 YYEEEE come from the germline V gene. The V gene end was trimmed by 1 base and the J gene end by 3 bases; junction bases not matched to a gene: 6. The CDR3 bases are TGTGCCAGCAGCTTGCACAGGGGGGCGATCTACAATGAGCAGTTCTTC. It translates to CASSLHRGAIYNEQFF.

The DNA for the CDR3 is TGTGCCAGTACGAGGATAACGAACACCGGGGAGCTGTTTTTT. Protein sequence: CASTRITNTGELFF. The gene calls are TRBV19 and TRBJ2-2; D remains ambiguous. Per the germline V gene, CDR1 is LNHDA and CDR2 is SQIVND (reference sequence). V gave up 7 bases and J gave up 0 bases, with 9 bases separating them. The CDR3 length is 14 residues.

The chain couples TRBV5-1 to TRBJ2-6, with no clear D. This CDR3 has 15 residues. V was clipped by 4 bases and J by 0 bases, with 8 bases between them. Germline assignment: CDR1 SGHRS and CDR2 YFSETQ. In nucleotides, the CDR3 is TGCGCCAGCAGCCAACGGTCCTCTGGGGCCAACGTCCTGACTTTC. It encodes CASSQRSSGANVLTF. The complete variable domain, with remaining parts taken from reference TRBV5-1 and TRBJ2-6, reads KAGVTQTPRYLIKTRGQQVTLSCSPISGHRSVSWYQQTPGQGLQFLFEYFSETQRNKGNFPGRFSGRQFSNSRSEMNVSTLELGDSALYLCASSQRSSGANVLTFGAGSRLTVL.

The V call is TRBV10-1, the J call TRBJ2-1; D gene uncertain. This CDR3 is 13 amino acids long. Per germline, CDR1 WNHNN and CDR2 SYGVQD (reference sequence). V was cut by 8 bases and J by 8 bases, with 16 bases left in between. CDR3 sequence: CASQETTYDEQFF. CDR3 DNA sequence: TGCGCCAGCCAAGAAACGACATACGATGAGCAGTTCTTC.

V usage is TRBV2 and J usage is TRBJ2-7; D perhaps matches TRBD2 (5 bases). The germline V gene encodes CDR1 SNHLY and CDR2 FYNNEI. This CDR3 has 14 amino acids. Trimming removed 7 bases at V and 6 bases at J, with 19 bases between. CDR3 sequence reads: CASIKALAPLEQYF. The CDR3 nucleotides are TGTGCCAGCATCAAGGCCCTAGCCCCTCTCGAGCAGTACTTC.